This T cell receptor (beta chain) stems from a study of identical twins. The CDR3 covers 11 residues. With V trimmed by 5 bases and J by 2 bases, 0 bases remained unmatched. The germline CDR1 and CDR2 sequences are SQVTM and ANQGSEA. TCRdb re-analysed the 5' RACE reads in MiXCR, keeping a single row per CDR3 protein. Of nearly 250,000 distinct CDR3 sequences listed, roughly 7% are singletons. This clonotype has just a few counts. This sample also appeared in a second study, on yellow fever vaccine responses in identical twins.

This receptor was obtained from a woman aged 18-30 years in good health. The gene calls are TRBV29-1 and TRBJ2-7; 7 bases match TRBD2. Sequencing was performed on memory (CD45RO+) T cells sorted from blood. The CDR3 reads CSVSGAYEQYF. CDR3 nucleotides: TGCAGCGTTAGCGGGGCCTACGAGCAGTACTTC.